This passage covers 3 T cell receptor beta chains from one sample sequenced in a study of T-cell memory formation after mild COVID-19. TCRdb processed the 5' RACE reads anew with MiXCR; each CDR3 protein has one entry. The sample includes a few hundred thousand distinct CDR3 sequences, about 13% of them seen just once. The specimen was PBMCs or a T cell subset sorted from them (not recorded which). The receptors originated from a man aged 18 to 29 who had mild COVID-19 (a few samples of this study predate the infection). Cell type and time point are not known.

The table lists this clonotype with many counts. The rearrangement joins TRBV5-1 to TRBJ2-7; D may be TRBD1 (6 bases). Trimming took 0 bases from V and 3 from J, leaving 10 bases between them. Germline V gene lookup returns CDR1 SGHRS and CDR2 YFSETQ. CDR3 length: 14 residues. The CDR3 sequence is CASSLALGGYEQYV. In nucleotides, the CDR3 is TGCGCCAGCAGCTTGGCCTTAGGGGGCTACGAGCAGTACGTC.

The chain uses TRBV5-1 and TRBJ1-1, with TRBD1 matching over 11 bases. The CDR3 spans 16 residues. The germline V gene has CDR1 SGHRS and CDR2 YFSETQ. Germline trimming cut 5 bases from V and 5 bases from J; bases unmatched to any gene: 11. CDR3: CASRRGTGGVGTEAFF. Here the CDR3 DNA reads TGCGCCAGCAGACGCGGGACAGGGGGAGTGGGAACTGAAGCTTTCTTT.

The genes are TRBV7-8 and TRBJ2-5; no clear D. The CDR3 sequence is 16 residues long. CDR1 and CDR2 from the germline V gene are SGHVS and FQNEAQ. Trimming took off 0 bases at V and 5 bases at J, with 16 bases between the two ends. The CDR3 DNA follows: TGTGCCAGCAGCTTAGCCCGCCAGTTTGGTAGGGAGACCCAGTACTTC. Translated, it gives CASSLARQFGRETQYF.